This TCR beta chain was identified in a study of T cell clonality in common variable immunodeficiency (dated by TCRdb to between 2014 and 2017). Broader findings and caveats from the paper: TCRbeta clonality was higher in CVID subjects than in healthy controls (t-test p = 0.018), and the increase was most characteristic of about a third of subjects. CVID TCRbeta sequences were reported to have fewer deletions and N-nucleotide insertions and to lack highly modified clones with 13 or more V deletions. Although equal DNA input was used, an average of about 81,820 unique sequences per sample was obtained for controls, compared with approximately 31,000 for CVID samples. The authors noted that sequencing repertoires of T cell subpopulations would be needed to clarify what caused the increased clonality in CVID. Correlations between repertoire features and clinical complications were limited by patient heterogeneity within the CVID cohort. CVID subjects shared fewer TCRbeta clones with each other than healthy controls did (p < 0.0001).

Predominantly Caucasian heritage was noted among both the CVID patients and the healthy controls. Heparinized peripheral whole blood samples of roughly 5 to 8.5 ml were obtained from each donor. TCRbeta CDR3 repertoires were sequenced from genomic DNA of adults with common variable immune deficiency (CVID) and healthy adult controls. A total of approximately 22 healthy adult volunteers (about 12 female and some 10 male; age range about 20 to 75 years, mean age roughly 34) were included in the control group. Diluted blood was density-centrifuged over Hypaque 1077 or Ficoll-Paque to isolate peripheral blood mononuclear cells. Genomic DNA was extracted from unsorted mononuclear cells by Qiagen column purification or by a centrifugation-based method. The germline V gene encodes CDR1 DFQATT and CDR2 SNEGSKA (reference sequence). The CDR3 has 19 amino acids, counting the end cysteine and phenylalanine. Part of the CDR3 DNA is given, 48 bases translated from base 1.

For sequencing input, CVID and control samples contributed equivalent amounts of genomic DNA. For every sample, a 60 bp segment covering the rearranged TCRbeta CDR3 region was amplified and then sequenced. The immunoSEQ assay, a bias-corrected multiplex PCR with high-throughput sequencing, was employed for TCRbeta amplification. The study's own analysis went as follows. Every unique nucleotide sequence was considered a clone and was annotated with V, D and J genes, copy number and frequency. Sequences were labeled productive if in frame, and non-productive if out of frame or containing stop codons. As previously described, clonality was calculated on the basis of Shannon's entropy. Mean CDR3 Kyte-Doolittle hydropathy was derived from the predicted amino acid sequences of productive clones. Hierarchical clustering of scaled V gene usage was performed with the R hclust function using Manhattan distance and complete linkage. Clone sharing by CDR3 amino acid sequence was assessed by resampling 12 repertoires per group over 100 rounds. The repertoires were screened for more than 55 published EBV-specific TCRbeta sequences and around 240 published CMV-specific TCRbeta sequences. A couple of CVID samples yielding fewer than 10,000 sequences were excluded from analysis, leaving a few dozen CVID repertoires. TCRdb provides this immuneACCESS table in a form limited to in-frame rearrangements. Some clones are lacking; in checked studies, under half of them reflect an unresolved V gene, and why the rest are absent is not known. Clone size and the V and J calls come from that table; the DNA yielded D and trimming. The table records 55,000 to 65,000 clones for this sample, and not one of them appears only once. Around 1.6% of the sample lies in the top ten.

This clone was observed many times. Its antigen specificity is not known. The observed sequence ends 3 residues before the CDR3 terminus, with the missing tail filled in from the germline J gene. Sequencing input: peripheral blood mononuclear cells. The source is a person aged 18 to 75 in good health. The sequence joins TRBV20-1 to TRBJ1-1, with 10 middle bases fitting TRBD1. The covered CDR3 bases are TGCAGGGGGGACCCGGGACAGGGGTGGTTCGGGTTGAAGGACACTGAA. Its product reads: CRGDPGQGWFGLKDTE. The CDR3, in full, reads CRGDPGQGWFGLKDTEAFF.